This T cell receptor beta chain was sequenced for a study of cytomegalovirus exposure and HLA in healthy donors (dated by TCRdb to the late 2010s). With regard to the full study: In an earlier analysis of under 600 of the donors, approximately 260 Gb of sequence data and roughly 100 million unique TCR beta sequences from about 180 million T cells were reported. Every repertoire in the discovery cohort had been generated on one and the same sequencing platform. Donor age, sex, ethnicity and CMV serostatus were compiled alongside the repertoire data. An early release that covered several hundred HLA-typed donors contained approximately 290 gigabases of sequencing data and around 80 million unique TCR sequences. In addition to the first cohort of roughly 670 subjects, a separate validation cohort of 120 different subjects was used. A later genetic analysis took genome-wide SNP genotypes for about three fifths of the 666 donors and used that subset as a discovery cohort. A later analysis re-examined previously published TCR beta repertoires from roughly 720 donors and added high-resolution HLA genotyping to investigate patterns of TCR occurrence. Among the roughly 390 genotyped donors, around 79% belonged to the genetic ancestry cluster associated with self-reported Caucasian donors. The study aimed to test whether signatures of past pathogen exposure could be identified by cataloging public T cell receptors. The number of typed donors differed by locus: about 620-630 for A, B, C, DRB1 and DQB1; some 500 for DQA1; 606 for DPA1; and around 450 for DPB1. In the later analysis, no new phenotypic data were used to find candidate immune exposures; instead, reliance was placed on TCR beta sequences and their occurrence across donors. The T cell repertoires of several hundred subjects were profiled by immunosequencing and related to cytomegalovirus serostatus. Class I and class II HLA loci were covered by the typing at four-digit resolution. Roughly 5 DR-DQ haplotypes were handled as single units for association and clustering because linkage in the cohort was strong. An earlier analysis of around 580 of the donors used high-throughput TCR beta sequencing to judge whether each TCR beta V gene segment behaved as functional or pseudogenic. Among 350 to 400 genotyped donors of the cohort, an average of around 240,000 unique TCR beta nucleotide sequences were sequenced per donor, approximately 20% of them non-productive. To predict cytomegalovirus infection status, the study combined high-throughput TCR immunosequencing, statistical association of individual TCRs with disease status, and machine learning.

Comment on this clone: The antigen it recognizes is unknown. Per-base quality was not reported, and no clone a single base away is much larger than it.

The cohort was made up of approximately 700 healthy bone marrow donors. All cohort members were sampled while nominally healthy, although unrecorded immune exposures were likely present. The donor was CMV seronegative and belonged to the group of 320 or so seronegative cohort members. A peripheral blood sample was provided by each donor, and peripheral blood mononuclear cells were used for TCR beta sequencing. The Qiagen DNeasy Blood Extraction Kit was used to extract genomic DNA from the blood cell samples. The library was built by means of the immunoSEQ multiplex PCR assay. For the multiplex PCR, a mixture combining 60 forward primers for TCR Vbeta segments and 13 reverse primers for TCR Jbeta segments was used. Amplification of the CDR3 region of rearranged TCR beta genes was performed with a multiplex PCR assay on genomic DNA. On the Illumina HiSeq System, the amplified TCR beta libraries were sequenced as 87-base-pair reads. The original methods were these. A later analysis counted approximately 76 million unique TCR beta chains across the 700 or so repertoires, and some 11 million of these chains were shared by at least two donors. To remove PCR and sequencing errors, raw reads were error-corrected and collapsed into unique sequences using a nearest-neighbor algorithm that merged closely related sequences. V, D and J gene segments were assigned by aligning CDR3 sequences to IMGT reference sequences. For a sequence to be retained, a match of at least six nucleotides was required to both a V gene segment and a J gene segment. Rearrangements were called productive when the CDR3 lacked stop codons and stayed in frame with V and J; all others were non-productive. Following IMGT convention, CDR3 was defined as the stretch from the second conserved V-encoded cysteine to the conserved J-encoded phenylalanine. The earlier analysis of some 600 of the donors excluded sequences that lacked an unambiguous match to a single V gene segment. In an earlier analysis of approximately 550 of the donors, V segments were called functional above 56.7% productive rearrangements and were called segregating when the between-donor standard deviation exceeded 5%. A statistical classification framework was built to diagnose cytomegalovirus status from the catalog of TCR beta chain sequences. A later analysis assigned V and J genes by comparing TCR nucleotide sequences with IMGT/GENE-DB human TR gene sequences. Using the TCRdist pipeline, a later analysis assigned CDR3 sequences along with most-parsimonious VDJ recombination scenarios. In a later analysis, each TCR beta chain was defined by its CDR3 amino acid sequence together with its V-gene family, and reads without a unique V-gene family were excluded. To address suspected cross-contamination and a sequencing artifact, a later analysis removed a few hundred highly shared, low-generation-probability nucleotide sequences. A later analysis calculated a clonal expansion index for each public chain from normalized within-repertoire ranks of inferred template counts. A later analysis computed generation probabilities with a VDJ recombination model fitted to out-of-frame rearrangements, and checked the results against IGoR. In a later analysis, hypergeometric tests were used to score TCR-TCR, TCR-HLA and TCR-CMV co-occurrence, with a repertoire-size bias correction applied to TCR pairs. To estimate false discovery rates, a later analysis permuted the HLA or CMV assignments 20 times. In a later analysis, co-occurring TCRs were grouped with DBSCAN, and TCRdist sequence similarity was added when clustering was performed within HLA-allele-positive subsets. Repertoires with fewer than 30,000 or more than 120,000 public chains were left out of co-occurrence clustering, as were a handful of repertoires with anomalous nucleotide sharing. The table comes from immuneACCESS by way of TCRdb, which keeps in-frame sequences with V and J called. Part of the clones is missing from these tables; in studies checked, under half for an unresolved V gene and the rest for unknown reasons. For V, J and clone size, that table is used; D and trimming come from the DNA. This sample has hundreds of thousands of clones in its table, and 60% to 80% of those were observed once. The ten largest clones represent about 1.7% of the sample.

What the work shows at the level of the full study, not this receptor alone: In an earlier analysis of 587 of the donors, most TCR beta V segments appeared in productive rearrangements about 87% or about 30% of the time, broadly matching IMGT annotations. Only TCR beta chains were sequenced in this cohort, and the absence of alpha or paired-chain data limited detectable features. CMV serostatus was the only immune exposure information available for the cohort. Linkage disequilibrium might explain the correlated functional status among segregating V segments, but an unknown experimental factor could not be excluded. A group of highly shared sequence variants was considered likely to be a technical artifact of the sequencing pipeline. The classifier was reported to diagnose cytomegalovirus status with high specificity and sensitivity in both the original and validation cohorts. Most CMV-associated TCR beta chains appeared to be HLA-restricted in a later analysis, and the HLA associations seemed to be driven largely by CMV exposure. Most TCR sequences were seen in very few donors, while some public TCRs were found in many individuals. The study listed 164 TCR beta chains as associated with cytomegalovirus. Presence/absence analyses assumed roughly uniform sequencing depth across donors, an assumption that may not hold. In a later analysis, around 17,000 TCR beta sequences were associated with specific HLA alleles at a false discovery rate of 0.05. According to a later genetic analysis, donors in an Asian-associated ancestry cluster had fewer N-insertions in productive TCRs than the approximately 650-donor mean. In a later analysis, TCR association rates were found to vary across HLA loci, with the most associated TCRs seen for DRB1 alleles and the fewest for HLA-C alleles. Because HLA typing was missing for some donors at each locus, association tests included only the typed subset. Assigning TCR associations to individual alleles was difficult when HLA alleles, especially DR and DQ, strongly co-occurred. A few of the identified cytomegalovirus-associated TCR beta chains were confirmed in vitro to be specific for cytomegalovirus antigens. In a later analysis, HLA-associated TCR beta chains showed more clonal expansion and lower generation probabilities than non-associated chains that were equally common. In a later analysis, several top co-occurrence clusters were reported to appear linked to parvovirus B19, influenza, CMV and Epstein-Barr virus. Because counts were too low, seventeen rarely observed V segments, including chromosome 9 orphons, were left out of the earlier analysis of 500 to 650 of the donors. A further reported finding was that TCR beta sequences accurately predicted the HLA-A and HLA-B alleles for most subjects in the first cohort. It was suggested by the authors that the approach could potentially be generalized to other disease states and immunological phenotypes. An association between a missense DCLRE1C variant and V-gene and J-gene trimming of TCR beta chains was found in a later genetic analysis and replicated in an independent cohort.

The receptor's source is a male donor in good health and CMV-seronegative. Material: PBMCs.

The CDR3 has the sequence CASSLQGLPYEQYF. The nucleotides are TGTGCCAGCAGTCTTCAGGGTCTACCCTACGAGCAGTACTTC. Here the chain combines TRBV6-1 and TRBJ2-7, and possibly TRBD1, on 5 matching bases. The CDR3 goes from the cysteine to the phenylalanine over 14 residues. The sequence is cut down to CDR3 DNA, 42 bases in frame from base 1. CDR1 and CDR2 were assigned from the germline V gene as MNHNS and SASEGT. The V and J ends are trimmed by 5 bases and 2 bases, leaving 13 bases between them.